One TCR beta chain is described in this entry. Its cognate antigen is unknown. The sample belongs to a study of graft-versus-host responses after intestinal transplantation. On the study more broadly: Anti-thymocyte globulin served as induction for all recipients, who then took tacrolimus and steroids for 3 to 4 years. Study-wide findings and caveats: Patients with graft-donor T cell macrochimerism had high graft-versus-host to host-versus-graft clonal ratios in allografts.

V lost 9 bases and J lost 3; bases outside the gene matches: 8. CDR1 MNHNS and CDR2 SASEGT come from the germline V gene. This CDR3 has 14 amino acids. The data were produced by immunoSEQ multiplex PCR, yet TCRdb's version contains in-frame clones alone and is incomplete. The sample lists approximately 89,000 clones, about 90% occurring once. This chain connects TRBV6-1 to TRBJ2-1; TRBD2 matches at 7 bases. Sequenced here: unstimulated CD4+ T cells sorted from spleen or lymph node cells, sampled before intestinal transplant. This sequence was found in a human donor who received an intestinal transplant. This chain's CDR3 is CASRGGTIYNEQFF. CDR3 sequence (DNA): TGTGCCAGTAGGGGCGGGACTATCTACAATGAGCAGTTCTTC.